The entry below describes one T cell receptor (beta chain). Its target is unknown. This entry comes from a study of T cells after yellow fever vaccination. Study as a whole: The SMART-Seq v4 Ultra Low Input method served to prepare the low-cell-number fractions.

Study-wide findings and caveats: Contaminating bulk clonotypes could be abundant in FACS-sorted repertoires. Most primary-vaccination clones recurred post-booster (just under 98% CD4, 88% CD8). Researchers noted that a small share of clonotypes showed up in both CD4 and CD8 compartments.

Trimming removed 5 bases from V and 5 bases from J; junction bases left unmatched: 10. Germline CDR1 reads SGHDT; CDR2 reads YYEEEE. The CDR3 totals 17 residues. TCRdb processed the 5' RACE reads anew with MiXCR; each CDR3 protein has one entry. The sample lists 300,000 to 400,000 distinct CDR3 sequences, roughly 8.4% occurring once. The rearrangement uses TRBV5-6 and TRBJ2-2; TRBD1 matches at 12 bases. This TCR derives from a man between 18 and 35 years old who received the YFV17D yellow fever vaccine. The input for sequencing was PBMCs, taken about 41 days after the first yellow fever vaccination. CDR3 nucleotides: TGTGCCAGCAGATGGGGAGGGACAGGGGGCCGGACCGGGGAGCTGTTTTTT. Amino acids: CASRWGGTGGRTGELFF.